These T cell receptor beta chains were read from a single sample in a study of cytomegalovirus exposure and HLA in healthy donors. Sequencing used immunoSEQ multiplex PCR; TCRdb keeps in-frame clones, though not all of them. The sample holds some 110,000 clones, over 50% seen once. The sequenced sample was PBMCs. Receptors were obtained from a woman aged 40-49 years in good health and CMV-seropositive. Each CDR3 is given with its conserved first and last residue. The D gene is left open where the match is weak. A row's size may be missing; if present it is once, few, many or a size class.

d_call: -; j_call: TRBJ1-1; clone_size: -; v_call: TRBV11-1; cdr3_aa: CASSSQGLGTEAFF; cdr3_nt: TGTGCCAGCAGTTCGCAGGGATTGGGCACTGAAGCTTTCTTT
d_call: TRBD1; j_call: TRBJ1-1; clone_size: -; v_call: TRBV6-1; cdr3_aa: CASSEVRTGVNF; cdr3_nt: TGTGCCAGCAGTGAGGTTAGGACAGGTGTCAATTTT
d_call: -; j_call: TRBJ2-3; clone_size: -; v_call: TRBV6-5; cdr3_aa: CASSLGGNPDTQYF; cdr3_nt: TGTGCCAGCAGTCTGGGGGGTAATCCAGATACGCAGTATTTT
d_call: TRBD2; j_call: TRBJ2-3; clone_size: -; v_call: TRBV30; cdr3_aa: CAWSTGLAGSHTDTQYF; cdr3_nt: TGTGCCTGGAGTACAGGACTAGCGGGGAGCCACACAGATACGCAGTATTTT
d_call: -; j_call: TRBJ2-1; clone_size: once; v_call: TRBV9; cdr3_aa: CASSVAGTSNEQFF; cdr3_nt: TGTGCCAGCAGCGTAGCTGGGACTTCAAATGAGCAGTTCTTC
d_call: TRBD1; j_call: TRBJ1-1; clone_size: -; v_call: TRBV10-2; cdr3_aa: CASRRTGLNTEAFF; cdr3_nt: TGCGCCAGCAGGAGGACAGGGCTGAACACTGAAGCTTTCTTT
d_call: TRBD1; j_call: TRBJ1-6; clone_size: -; v_call: TRBV9; cdr3_aa: CASSVGGQGDSPLHF; cdr3_nt: TGTGCCAGCAGCGTAGGAGGACAGGGGGATTCACCCCTCCACTTT
d_call: -; j_call: TRBJ1-1; clone_size: -; v_call: TRBV28; cdr3_aa: CASSPPYRDTEAFF; cdr3_nt: TGTGCCAGCAGTCCCCCCTACAGGGACACTGAAGCTTTCTTT
d_call: -; j_call: TRBJ2-2; clone_size: few; v_call: TRBV5-1; cdr3_aa: CASSLVRQPRTGELFF; cdr3_nt: TGCGCCAGCAGCTTGGTACGACAGCCTCGTACCGGGGAGCTGTTTTTT
d_call: TRBD1; j_call: TRBJ1-2; clone_size: few; v_call: TRBV6-1; cdr3_aa: CASRPTGGASGYTF; cdr3_nt: TGTGCCAGCAGGCCGACAGGGGGCGCGTCTGGCTACACCTTC
d_call: TRBD1; j_call: TRBJ2-2; clone_size: -; v_call: TRBV18; cdr3_aa: CASSPSTLGQGAGELFF; cdr3_nt: TGTGCCAGCTCACCATCGACGTTAGGACAGGGCGCCGGGGAGCTGTTTTTT
d_call: -; j_call: TRBJ1-2; clone_size: once; v_call: TRBV6-1; cdr3_aa: CASSGNREWEGGYTF; cdr3_nt: TGTGCCAGCAGTGGTAACAGGGAATGGGAGGGTGGCTACACCTTC
d_call: -; j_call: TRBJ1-2; clone_size: once; v_call: TRBV19; cdr3_aa: CASTDLGGYTF; cdr3_nt: TGTGCCAGTACCGATCTCGGTGGCTACACCTTC
d_call: -; j_call: TRBJ2-1; clone_size: -; v_call: TRBV11-1; cdr3_aa: CASSLHRPPNSYNEQFF; cdr3_nt: TGTGCCAGCAGCTTACACAGGCCTCCTAACTCCTACAATGAGCAGTTCTTC
d_call: -; j_call: TRBJ2-3; clone_size: -; v_call: TRBV5-8; cdr3_aa: CASSVPGPRATRVGGDTQYF; cdr3_nt: TGTGCCAGCAGCGTTCCGGGACCCAGAGCCACAAGGGTCGGGGGTGATACGCAGTATTTT
d_call: TRBD1; j_call: TRBJ2-7; clone_size: -; v_call: TRBV5-1; cdr3_aa: CASSLTTGGEYEQYF; cdr3_nt: TGCGCCAGCAGCTTGACCACAGGGGGCGAATACGAGCAGTACTTC
d_call: TRBD1; j_call: TRBJ1-5; clone_size: once; v_call: TRBV6-5; cdr3_aa: CASSSTGIQPQHF; cdr3_nt: TGTGCCAGCAGTTCGACAGGGATTCAGCCCCAGCATTTT
d_call: TRBD1; j_call: TRBJ1-3; clone_size: -; v_call: TRBV6-5; cdr3_aa: CASSPGGNTIHF; cdr3_nt: TGTGCCAGCAGTCCAGGGGGAAACACCATACATTTT
d_call: -; j_call: TRBJ2-1; clone_size: -; v_call: TRBV11-2; cdr3_aa: CASSLDSGGPTDNEQFF; cdr3_nt: TGTGCCAGCAGCTTAGATTCGGGGGGCCCAACGGACAATGAGCAGTTCTTC
d_call: TRBD1; j_call: TRBJ1-1; clone_size: -; v_call: TRBV11-2; cdr3_aa: CASSILPGQLTEAFF; cdr3_nt: TGTGCCAGCAGCATACTACCGGGACAGCTGACCGAAGCTTTCTTT
d_call: TRBD2; j_call: TRBJ2-1; clone_size: -; v_call: TRBV27; cdr3_aa: CASSLLREVPVEQFF; cdr3_nt: TGTGCCAGCAGTTTATTACGGGAGGTTCCGGTTGAGCAGTTCTTC
d_call: -; j_call: TRBJ2-3; clone_size: -; v_call: TRBV5-1; cdr3_aa: CASSVDGASGTDTQYF; cdr3_nt: TGCGCCAGCAGCGTCGATGGGGCATCGGGCACAGATACGCAGTATTTT